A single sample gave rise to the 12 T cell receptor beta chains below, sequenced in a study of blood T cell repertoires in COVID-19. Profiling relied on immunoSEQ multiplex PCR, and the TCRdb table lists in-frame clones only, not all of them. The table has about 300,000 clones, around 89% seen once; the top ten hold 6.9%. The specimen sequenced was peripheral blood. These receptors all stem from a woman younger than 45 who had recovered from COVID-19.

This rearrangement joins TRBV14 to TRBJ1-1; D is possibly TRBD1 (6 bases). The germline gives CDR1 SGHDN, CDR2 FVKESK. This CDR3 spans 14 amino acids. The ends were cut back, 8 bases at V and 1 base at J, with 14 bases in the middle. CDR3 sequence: CASENRVGNTEAFF. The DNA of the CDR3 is TGTGCCAGCGAAAACAGGGTGGGGAACACTGAAGCTTTCTTT.

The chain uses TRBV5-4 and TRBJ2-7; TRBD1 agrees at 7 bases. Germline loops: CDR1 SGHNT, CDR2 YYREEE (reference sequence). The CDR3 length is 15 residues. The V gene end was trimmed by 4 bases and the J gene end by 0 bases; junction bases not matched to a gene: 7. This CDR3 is CASSPDRPTSYEQYF. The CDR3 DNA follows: TGTGCCAGCAGCCCGGACAGGCCTACCTCCTACGAGCAGTACTTC.

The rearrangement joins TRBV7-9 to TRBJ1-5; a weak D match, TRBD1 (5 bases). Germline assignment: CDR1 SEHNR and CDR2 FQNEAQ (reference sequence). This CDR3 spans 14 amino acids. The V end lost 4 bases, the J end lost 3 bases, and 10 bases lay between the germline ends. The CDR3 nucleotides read TGTGCCAGCAGCTCCGACAGTTACAATCAGCCCCAGCATTTT. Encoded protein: CASSSDSYNQPQHF.

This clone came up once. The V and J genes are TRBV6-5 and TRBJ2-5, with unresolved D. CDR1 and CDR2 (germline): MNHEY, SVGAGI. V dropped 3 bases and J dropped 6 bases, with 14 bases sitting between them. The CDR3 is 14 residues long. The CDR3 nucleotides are TGTGCCAGCAGTTATGGTATAGATATGAAGACCCAGTACTTC. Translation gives CASSYGIDMKTQYF.

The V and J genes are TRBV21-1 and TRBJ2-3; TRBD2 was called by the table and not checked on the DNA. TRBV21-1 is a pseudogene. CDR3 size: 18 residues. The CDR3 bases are TGTGCCAGCAGCAACCGAACCGGGACTAGCGGACCATGGGATACGCAGTATTTT. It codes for CASSNRTGTSGPWDTQYF.

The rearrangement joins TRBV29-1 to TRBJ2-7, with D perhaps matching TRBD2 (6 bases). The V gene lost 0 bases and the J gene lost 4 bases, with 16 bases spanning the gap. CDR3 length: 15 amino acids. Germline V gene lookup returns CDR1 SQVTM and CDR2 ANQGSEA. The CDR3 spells CSVEEAGRGGYEQYF. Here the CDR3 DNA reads TGCAGCGTTGAAGAAGCAGGCCGAGGAGGGTACGAGCAGTACTTC.

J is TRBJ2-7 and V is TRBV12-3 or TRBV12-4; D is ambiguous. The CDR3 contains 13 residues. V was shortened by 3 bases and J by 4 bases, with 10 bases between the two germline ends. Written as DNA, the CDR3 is TGTGCCAGCAGTTTTGACACTCGTTACGAGCAGTACTTC. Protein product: CASSFDTRYEQYF.

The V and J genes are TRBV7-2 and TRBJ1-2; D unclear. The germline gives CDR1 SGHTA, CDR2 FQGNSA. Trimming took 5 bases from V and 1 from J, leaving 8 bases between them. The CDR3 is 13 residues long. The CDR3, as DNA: TGTGCCAGCAGCGAACATTTTAACTATGGCTACACCTTC. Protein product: CASSEHFNYGYTF.

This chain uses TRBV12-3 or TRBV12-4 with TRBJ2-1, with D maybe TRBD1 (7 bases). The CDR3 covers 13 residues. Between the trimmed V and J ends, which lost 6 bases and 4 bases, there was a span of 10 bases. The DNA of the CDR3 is TGTGCCAGCAGGGCGGGACAGTACAATGAGCAGTTCTTC. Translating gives CASRAGQYNEQFF.

CDR3: CASRPPGQGNTGELFF. DNA for the CDR3: TGCGCCAGCAGGCCTCCGGGACAGGGTAACACCGGGGAGCTGTTTTTT. The rearrangement links TRBV5-1 to TRBJ2-2; 9 nucleotides agree with TRBD1. V dropped 5 bases and J dropped 2; count of bases not matched to a gene: 7. The CDR3 has 16 residues. Germline lookup yields CDR1 SGHRS and CDR2 YFSETQ.

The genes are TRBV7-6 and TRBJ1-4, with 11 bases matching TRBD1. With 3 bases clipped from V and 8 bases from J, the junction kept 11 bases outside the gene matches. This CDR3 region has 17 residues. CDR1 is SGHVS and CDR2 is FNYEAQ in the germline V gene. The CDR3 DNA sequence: TGTGCCAGCAGCTTTGGACAGGGGGCCGGAGGTGGAGAAAAACTGTTTTTT. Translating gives CASSFGQGAGGGEKLFF.

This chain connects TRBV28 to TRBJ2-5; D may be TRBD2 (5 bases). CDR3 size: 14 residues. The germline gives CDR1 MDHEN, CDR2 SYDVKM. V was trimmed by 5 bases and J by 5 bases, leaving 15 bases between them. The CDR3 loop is CASSPRRAGETQYF. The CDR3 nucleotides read TGTGCCAGCAGTCCCCGACGGGCGGGTGAGACCCAGTACTTC.